Below are 29 T cell receptor beta chains sequenced from a single sample in a study of T cells in localized non-small cell lung cancer. Only in-frame clones appear in the TCRdb table, and some are missing; sequencing was by immunoSEQ multiplex PCR. The table records around 35,000 clones, 93% of them present only once. Sequences were derived from peripheral blood, sampled before any cancer treatment. These receptors were obtained from a female donor older than 55 with stage I lung adenocarcinoma.

The chain links TRBV5-1 to TRBJ1-4; TRBD1 agrees at 7 bases. V shed 0 bases and J 7 bases; nucleotides not matched to a gene: 6. This CDR3 region has 15 residues. In germline, CDR1 is SGHRS, CDR2 YFSETQ. The CDR3, as DNA: TGCGCCAGCAGCTTGGATATGACAGGGAGTGAAAAACTGTTTTTT. This codes for CASSLDMTGSEKLFF.

This clone was observed a single time. The CDR3 spells CASSYSGATQETQYF. The CDR3 bases are TGTGCCAGCAGTTACTCGGGGGCTACCCAAGAGACCCAGTACTTC. The J gene is TRBJ2-5, the V gene TRBV6-5; the D gene is possibly TRBD1 (6 bases). Germline loops: CDR1 MNHEY, CDR2 SVGAGI. V was clipped by 0 bases and J by 1 base, with 9 bases between them. The CDR3 contains 15 residues.

This chain connects TRBV27 to TRBJ1-2; perhaps TRBD1 as D (5 bases). Trimming cost V 2 bases and J 1 base, with 17 bases left between them. This CDR3 has 17 amino acids. In germline, CDR1 is MNHEY, CDR2 SMNVEV (reference sequence). The DNA for the CDR3 is TGTGCCAGCAGTTTAGGATGGGGGAAAAATTTTAACTATGGCTACACCTTC. This encodes CASSLGWGKNFNYGYTF.

This chain connects TRBV7-2 to TRBJ2-7; 9 bases are shared with TRBD1. V was pared by 4 bases and J by 3 bases, with 10 bases of the junction left unmatched. Per the germline V gene, CDR1 is SGHTA and CDR2 is FQGNSA. The CDR3 spans 16 residues. CDR3 in amino acids: CASSSFGDRVNYEQYF. For the CDR3, the DNA is TGTGCCAGCAGCTCCTTTGGGGACAGGGTGAACTACGAGCAGTACTTC.

V and J are TRBV5-4 and TRBJ2-1; tentatively, D is TRBD2 (5 bases). The CDR3 runs to 12 residues. V was shortened by 4 bases and J by 10 bases, with 12 bases between the two germline ends. Germline CDR1 is SGHNT and CDR2 is YYREEE (reference sequence). The CDR3 protein is CASSLPGNEQFF. The CDR3 coding sequence is TGTGCCAGCAGCCTCCCCGGGAACGAGCAGTTCTTC.

The CDR3 protein is CASSFSGSGTDTQYF. The DNA of the CDR3 is TGTGCCAGCAGCTTCAGCGGGAGTGGCACAGATACGCAGTATTTT. The J gene is TRBJ2-3, the V gene TRBV7-2; 8 bases match TRBD2. CDR3 size: 15 residues. Germline values: CDR1 SGHTA, CDR2 FQGNSA. The trim removed 3 bases at V and 1 base at J, leaving 3 bases unmatched. Using reference TRBV7-2 and TRBJ2-3 for the parts outside the CDR3, the full variable domain is GAGVSQSPSNKVTEKGKDVELRCDPISGHTALYWYRQSLGQGLEFLIYFQGNSAPDKSGLPSDRFSAERTGGSVSTLTIQRTQQEDSAVYLCASSFSGSGTDTQYFGPGTRLTVL.

The rearrangement uses TRBV19 and TRBJ1-4; 8 nucleotides align to TRBD1. In germline, CDR1 is LNHDA, CDR2 SQIVND (reference sequence). The CDR3 length is 14 residues. The ends lost 7 bases at V and 8 bases at J; junction bases unmatched: 9. CDR3 in amino acids: CASKIRDRQEKLFF. The CDR3 DNA is TGTGCCAGTAAAATCCGGGACAGGCAAGAAAAACTGTTTTTT. Together with reference TRBV19 and TRBJ1-4, the CDR3 gives the full variable domain: DGGITQSPKYLFRKEGQNVTLSCEQNLNHDAMYWYRQDPGQGLRLIYYSQIVNDFQKGDIAEGYSVSREKKESFPLTVTSAQKNPTAFYLCASKIRDRQEKLFFGSGTQLSVL.

This clone was seen a single time. The chain recombines TRBV18 with TRBJ2-5; D is perhaps TRBD1 (6 bases). The CDR3 is made up of 15 amino acids. The V gene lost 3 bases and the J gene lost 1 base, with 12 bases spanning the gap. In germline, CDR1 is KGHSH, CDR2 LQKENI. The CDR3 bases are TGTGCCAGCTCACCCCCCGGGACAACCCAAGAGACCCAGTACTTC. It codes for CASSPPGTTQETQYF.

This sequence joins TRBV7-9 and TRBJ2-2; D may match TRBD1 or TRBD2 (5 bases each). Germline V gene lookup returns CDR1 SEHNR and CDR2 FQNEAQ (reference sequence). V lost 4 bases to trimming and J lost 0 bases, with 9 bases between them. CDR3 length equals 15 residues. The CDR3 loop reads CASSSPGPNTGELFF. CDR3 DNA sequence: TGTGCCAGCAGCTCCCCGGGACCGAACACCGGGGAGCTGTTTTTT.

The CDR3: CSVDEGMNEQYF. The CDR3 DNA reads TGCAGCGTGGACGAGGGGATGAACGAGCAGTACTTC. This chain links TRBV29-1 with TRBJ2-7; D could derive from TRBD1 or TRBD2 (5 bases each). The CDR3 is 12 amino acids. CDR1 and CDR2 from the germline V gene are SQVTM and ANQGSEA. With 6 bases removed from V and 5 bases from J, the gap between germline ends came to 14 bases.

J is TRBJ2-7 and V is TRBV2; 11 positions match TRBD1. J gave up 3 bases and V 3 bases, and 4 bases lay outside the gene matches. Germline CDR1 SNHLY, CDR2 FYNNEI. The CDR3 loop spans 15 amino acids. CDR3 protein: CASSDRTGGLYEQYF. DNA for the CDR3: TGTGCCAGCAGTGATCGGACAGGGGGCCTCTACGAGCAGTACTTC.

Regarding this clone: The junction departs from the called germline gene at one end, perhaps through a read error. The genes are TRBV14 and TRBJ2-7, with 9 bases matching TRBD2. CDR1 is SGHDN, CDR2 FVKESK, per germline. The CDR3 covers 13 residues. CDR3 sequence: CASSQDFSGGKSF. CDR3 bases: TGTGCCAGCAGCCAAGATTTTAGCGGGGGTAAAAGCTTC.

This clone was picked up one time. One end of the junction does not line up with germline, which may come from a read error. V and J are TRBV25-1 and TRBJ2-7, with D perhaps given as TRBD1 or TRBD2 (5 bases each). The CDR3 length is 10 residues. Per the germline V gene, CDR1 is MGHDK and CDR2 is SYGVNS. CDR3 residues: CASSESLGPF. The CDR3 DNA reads as TGTGCCAGCAGTGAATCACTGGGACCTTTC.

The chain is built from TRBV5-1 and TRBJ1-1; 7 nucleotides agree with TRBD1. Germline lookup yields CDR1 SGHRS and CDR2 YFSETQ. There are 14 residues in the CDR3. Unmatched junction bases numbered 5, after V lost 1 base and J lost 5 bases. Written as DNA, the CDR3 is TGCGCCAGCAGCTTGAGTCACAGGGGAACTGAAGCTTTCTTT. It specifies CASSLSHRGTEAFF.

The chain recombines TRBV4-3 with TRBJ2-6; D is unresolved. The CDR3 length is 17 residues. Germline CDR1 is LGHNA and CDR2 is YSLEER. The V and J ends lost 5 bases and 5 bases respectively, with 19 bases between them. The CDR3: CASSRFTSQSRANVLTF. The CDR3 DNA reads as TGCGCCAGCAGCAGGTTTACGTCACAAAGTCGGGCCAACGTCCTGACTTTC.

This chain links TRBV11-1 with TRBJ1-6; D might be TRBD1 (5 bases). Germline loops: CDR1 SGHAT, CDR2 FQDESV (reference sequence). The V gene lost 7 bases and the J gene lost 8 bases, with 24 bases spanning the gap. This CDR3 has 17 amino acids. The DNA of the CDR3 is TGTGCCAGCACCCAGGGACTATTCGGGGTTACGGATTCACCCCTCCACTTT. It codes for CASTQGLFGVTDSPLHF.

The rearrangement uses TRBV25-1 and TRBJ2-2; D remains unclear. The germline V gene encodes CDR1 MGHDK and CDR2 SYGVNS. This CDR3 has 11 residues. V dropped 3 bases and J dropped 7 bases, with 3 bases sitting between them. In DNA, the CDR3 is TGTGCCAGCAGTGATTACGGGGAGCTGTTTTTT. Translation: CASSDYGELFF.

This rearrangement joins TRBV28 to TRBJ2-7, with D possibly matching TRBD2 (8 bases). The CDR3 sequence is 14 residues long. Germline CDR1 and CDR2: MDHEN and SYDVKM. Trimming shortened V by 8 bases and J by 6 bases, and 20 bases separated the two germline ends. Written as DNA, the CDR3 is TGTGCCAGCCACGGGGGGGGACAGTTCAGCGAGCAGTACTTC. It specifies CASHGGGQFSEQYF.

The chain joins TRBV18 to TRBJ2-7; D ambiguous. The V gene's germline CDR1 is KGHSH and CDR2 LQKENI. The length of the CDR3 is 15 residues. The CDR3 region is CASSLSSTDSYEQYV. Written as DNA, the CDR3 is TGTGCCAGCTCCCTAAGTTCTACGGATTCCTATGAGCAGTACGTC.

The chain links TRBV19 to TRBJ1-2, with 10 bases identical to TRBD1. The CDR3 runs to 17 residues. The V gene end was trimmed by 5 bases and the J gene end by 1 base; junction bases not matched to a gene: 10. The germline gives CDR1 LNHDA, CDR2 SQIVND (reference sequence). DNA of the CDR3: TGTGCCAGTAGTGTGGGACAGGGGAGTTTAGGTAACTATGGCTACACCTTC. Protein product: CASSVGQGSLGNYGYTF. Combining the CDR3 with reference TRBV19 and TRBJ1-2 gives the whole variable domain DGGITQSPKYLFRKEGQNVTLSCEQNLNHDAMYWYRQDPGQGLRLIYYSQIVNDFQKGDIAEGYSVSREKKESFPLTVTSAQKNPTAFYLCASSVGQGSLGNYGYTFGSGTRLTVV.

V gene TRBV9 combines with J gene TRBJ1-2; 7 bases line up with TRBD1. Germline CDR1 SGDLS, CDR2 YYNGEE. V trimming: 1 base; J trimming: 5 bases; junction bases outside the gene matches: 2. The CDR3 is 13 residues long. The CDR3 is CASSVRGPYGYTF. The CDR3 nucleotides read TGTGCCAGCAGCGTAAGGGGGCCGTATGGCTACACCTTC.

This clone came up once. V usage is TRBV5-1 and J usage is TRBJ1-5; no firm D call. The CDR3 contains 15 residues. The V gene's germline CDR1 is SGHRS and CDR2 YFSETQ. Between the trimmed V and J ends, which lost 0 bases and 4 bases, there was a span of 11 bases. The CDR3 DNA is TGCGCCAGCAGCTTGGAAGGCAGCACAAATCAGCCCCAGCATTTT. Its translation is CASSLEGSTNQPQHF.

This clone came up once. The V and J genes are TRBV11-1 and TRBJ1-2; D is perhaps TRBD1 (5 bases). V was trimmed by 2 bases and J by 4 bases, leaving 14 bases between them. Germline lookup yields CDR1 SGHAT and CDR2 FQDESV (reference sequence). CDR3 size: 15 residues. The CDR3 DNA reads as TGTGCCAGCAGCTTAACCAGGGCCCCAAGCTATGGCTACACCTTC. It encodes CASSLTRAPSYGYTF.

The rearrangement uses TRBV6-6 and TRBJ2-3; 8 positions agree with TRBD1. This CDR3 comprises 13 residues. The V gene's germline CDR1 is MNHNY and CDR2 SVGAGI (reference sequence). The V and J ends lost 5 bases and 12 bases, in that order; junction bases with no gene match: 10. CDR3 residues: CASSRTGKIGQYF. Here the CDR3 DNA reads TGTGCCAGCAGTCGGACAGGGAAGATAGGACAGTATTTT.

CDR3 DNA sequence: TGCGCCAGCAGCCAAGAGAACAATCAGCCCCAGCATTTT. Its translation is CASSQENNQPQHF. The gene calls are TRBV4-1 and TRBJ1-5; D is ambiguous. This CDR3 comprises 13 residues. The V gene's germline CDR1 is MGHRA and CDR2 YSYEKL. Trimming pared 0 bases from V and 3 bases from J, leaving 3 bases between.

The chain couples TRBV11-2 to TRBJ2-2; 8 nucleotides align to TRBD2. Germline V CDR1 and CDR2: SGHAT, FQNNGV. The length of the CDR3 is 17 residues. The V gene end was trimmed by 6 bases and the J gene end by 4 bases; junction bases not matched to a gene: 13. The CDR3 sequence is CASRISFRGGLTGELFF. The CDR3 bases are TGTGCCAGCAGGATTTCCTTTCGGGGGGGCCTCACCGGGGAGCTGTTTTTT.

The chain has TRBV18 and TRBJ2-7; the D gene is possibly TRBD2 (6 bases). Germline assignment: CDR1 KGHSH and CDR2 LQKENI. This CDR3 spans 14 amino acids. Trimming shortened V by 6 bases and J by 4 bases, and 16 bases separated the two germline ends. In nucleotides, the CDR3 is TGTGCCAGCTCCGCCGGGACTCAATTATACGAGCAGTACGTC. Encoded protein: CASSAGTQLYEQYV.

The chain carries TRBV11-1 and TRBJ2-3; D remains ambiguous. Looked up from germline, CDR1 is SGHAT and CDR2 is FQDESV (reference sequence). The V gene lost 1 base and the J gene lost 4 bases, with 6 bases spanning the gap. This CDR3 has 13 amino acids. The CDR3 loop reads CASSLDTADTQYF. Written as DNA, the CDR3 is TGTGCCAGCAGCTTAGATACGGCAGATACGCAGTATTTT. Drawing the rest from reference TRBV11-1 and TRBJ2-3, the complete variable domain is EAEVAQSPRYKITEKSQAVAFWCDPISGHATLYWYRQILGQGPELLVQFQDESVVDDSQLPKDRFSAERLKGVDSTLKIQPAELGDSAMYLCASSLDTADTQYFGPGTRLTVL.

The chain carries TRBV7-2 and TRBJ2-6; D may be TRBD1 (6 bases). Germline lookup yields CDR1 SGHTA and CDR2 FQGNSA. The CDR3 is 17 residues long. Trimming stripped 1 base from V and 3 bases from J, with 13 bases between. The CDR3 bases are TGTGCCAGCAGCTTAGTTCGCAGGGGTGGTGGGGCCAACGTCCTGACTTTC. Translating it yields CASSLVRRGGGANVLTF.